A selection of T cell receptor beta chains follows, all from one sample in a study of cytomegalovirus exposure and HLA in healthy donors. Sequencing used immunoSEQ multiplex PCR; TCRdb keeps in-frame clones, though not all of them. The sample gives hundreds of thousands of clones, roughly 82% of which show up once; approximately 6% is in the top ten. The sample comprised PBMCs. These receptors all come from a man in his forties in good health and CMV-seropositive. The CDR3 runs from the conserved cysteine through the conserved F or W. Each record gives: V gene, clone size, J gene, D gene, CDR3 protein, CDR3 DNA. D genes are given only for firm matches. Size is omitted from some rows. Given values are once, few, many or a class for expanded clones.

TRBV5-1	.	TRBJ2-1	TRBD2	CASSIASGSSYNEQFF	TGCGCCAGCAGCATCGCTAGCGGTAGCTCCTACAATGAGCAGTTCTTC
TRBV7-8	.	TRBJ1-2	TRBD1	CASSGRDRVYGYTF	TGTGCCAGCAGCGGCCGGGACAGGGTCTATGGCTACACCTTC
TRBV7-9	.	TRBJ2-5	TRBD1	CASSQRTGTEETQYF	TGTGCCAGCAGCCAGAGGACAGGGACGGAAGAGACCCAGTACTTC
TRBV5-1	.	TRBJ2-3	TRBD1	CASSLEWTGLADTQYF	TGCGCCAGCAGCTTGGAATGGACAGGGCTCGCAGATACGCAGTATTTT
TRBV11-2	.	TRBJ2-7	.	CASSLVGTDYEQYF	TGTGCCAGCAGCTTAGTGGGGACTGATTACGAGCAGTACTTC
TRBV10-2	once	TRBJ2-3	TRBD2	CASSVAGSTDTQYF	TGCGCCAGCTCAGTAGCGGGTAGCACAGATACGCAGTATTTT
TRBV9	.	TRBJ1-4	.	CASSLTGGSNEKLFF	TGTGCCAGCAGCTTAACCGGCGGGTCTAATGAAAAACTGTTTTTT
TRBV5-6	.	TRBJ2-5	TRBD1	CASSRDRVSGETQYF	TGTGCCAGCAGCCGGGACAGGGTTAGCGGGGAGACCCAGTACTTC
TRBV18	.	TRBJ1-2	TRBD1	CASSPPGQLFYGYTF	TGTGCCAGCTCACCACCGGGACAGCTCTTCTATGGCTACACCTTC
TRBV4-1	.	TRBJ1-5	.	CASSHEGGNQPQHF	TGCGCCAGCAGCCATGAGGGGGGCAATCAGCCCCAGCATTTT
TRBV5-6	.	TRBJ2-1	TRBD2	CASSFDPAVAGGGEQFF	TGTGCCAGCAGCTTTGACCCTGCGGTAGCGGGAGGTGGGGAGCAGTTCTTC